The 20 T cell receptor beta chains listed next were all sequenced from one sample in a study of blood T cell repertoires in COVID-19. TCRdb keeps only in-frame clones here, not all; method: immunoSEQ multiplex PCR. Among 100,000 to 150,000 clones, roughly 91% were seen once, and the ten largest hold less than 20%. Sequenced input: peripheral blood. The receptors derive from a man aged 50 or older with active or convalescent COVID-19.

This chain joins TRBV3-1 (or the pseudogene TRBV3-2) and TRBJ1-1; D remains unclear. Germline values: CDR1 LGHDT, CDR2 YNNKEL (reference sequence). CDR3 length: 12 amino acids. V lost 5 bases to trimming and J lost 3 bases, with 7 bases between them. This chain's CDR3 is CASSGGYTEAFF. CDR3 nucleotide sequence: TGTGCCAGCAGCGGAGGGTACACTGAAGCTTTCTTT.

CDR3: CASSLALRASGTSTDTQYF. DNA for the CDR3: TGCGCCAGCAGCTTGGCCCTACGGGCTAGCGGAACTAGCACAGATACGCAGTATTTT. The chain has TRBV5-1 and TRBJ2-3; 7 bases are shared with TRBD2. The V gene end was trimmed by 0 bases and the J gene end by 0 bases; junction bases not matched to a gene: 13. Germline CDR1 is SGHRS and CDR2 is YFSETQ. CDR3 length: 19 residues.

This clone was seen a single time. This sequence joins TRBV9 and TRBJ1-4, with D perhaps TRBD1 (6 bases). Germline V lookup: CDR1 SGDLS, CDR2 YYNGEE. The germline V and J ends were trimmed by 3 bases and 4 bases, with 13 bases remaining between them. The CDR3 is 15 residues long. The CDR3 coding sequence is TGTGCCAGCAGCGCGACAGGACAGATTAATGAAAAACTGTTTTTT. This gives the protein CASSATGQINEKLFF.

The chain recombines TRBV25-1 with TRBJ1-4, with TRBD1 identical over 7 bases. CDR1 is MGHDK and CDR2 is SYGVNS in the germline V gene. V lost 6 bases to trimming and J lost 8 bases; unmatched junction nucleotides: 12. The CDR3 contains 15 residues. The CDR3, as DNA: TGTGCCAGCAGCGAGGGTGGGACAGCGAACGAAAAACTGTTTTTT. Its translation: CASSEGGTANEKLFF.

The chain combines TRBV6-6 with TRBJ2-7; D is perhaps TRBD1 (7 bases). Trimming cost V 5 bases and J 1 base, with 18 bases left between them. The germline CDR1 and CDR2 sequences are MNHNY and SVGAGI (reference sequence). This CDR3 is built from 16 residues. CDR3 region: CASSNLQGTYSYEQYF. CDR3 bases: TGTGCCAGCAGTAATCTACAGGGGACTTATTCCTACGAGCAGTACTTC.

This clone was picked up one time. The rearrangement links TRBV4-3 to TRBJ2-1; TRBD2 matches at 15 bases. CDR1 and CDR2 from the germline V gene are LGHNA and YSLEER. The CDR3 contains 16 residues. With 3 bases clipped from V and 9 bases from J, the junction kept 6 bases outside the gene matches. The CDR3 DNA sequence: TGCGCCAGCAGCCAGGAAGGACTAGCGGGGGGGCTTGAGCAGTTCTTC. Its translation: CASSQEGLAGGLEQFF.

CDR3 sequence reads: CASGNTANTEAFF. CDR3 in DNA: TGTGCCAGTGGCAACACCGCGAACACTGAAGCTTTCTTT. The rearrangement uses TRBV19 and TRBJ1-1; D gene ambiguous. With 8 bases removed from V and 1 base from J, the gap between germline ends came to 11 bases. Per the germline V gene, CDR1 is LNHDA and CDR2 is SQIVND (reference sequence). The CDR3 is made up of 13 amino acids.

This clone was detected only once. The V and J genes are TRBV7-2 and TRBJ2-7, with D tentatively TRBD2 (5 bases). V gave up 5 bases and J gave up 3 bases, with 20 bases separating them. The CDR3 contains 16 residues. The germline V gene encodes CDR1 SGHTA and CDR2 FQGNSA. Here the CDR3 DNA reads TGTGCCAGCAGCCGTAGGGTGGGTAGCGCTAGCTACGAGCAGTACTTC. Its protein product is CASSRRVGSASYEQYF.

This clone was found a few times. The V call is TRBV5-1, the J call TRBJ2-2; 7 bases are a match to TRBD1. From germline, CDR1 is SGHRS and CDR2 YFSETQ. Losses at the gene ends were 2 bases for V and 5 bases for J; bases not matched to a gene: 6. The CDR3 is 15 residues long. This CDR3 is CASSLPTGSTGELFF. The CDR3 DNA reads TGCGCCAGCAGCTTACCGACAGGGAGTACCGGGGAGCTGTTTTTT.

This chain joins TRBV6-5 and TRBJ2-1; 8 bases map to TRBD2. CDR1 MNHEY and CDR2 SVGAGI come from the germline V gene. The length of the CDR3 is 15 residues. The V gene end was trimmed by 6 bases and the J gene end by 6 bases; junction bases not matched to a gene: 10. The CDR3 nucleotides read TGTGCCAGCAGCTCCACAGCGGGGGTAGGCAATGAGCAGTTCTTC. It codes for CASSSTAGVGNEQFF.

The rearrangement joins TRBV28 to TRBJ2-5; 7 bases map to TRBD1. The germline gives CDR1 MDHEN, CDR2 SYDVKM. After removal of 5 bases from V and 5 bases from J, the junction contained 11 bases not matched to a gene. This CDR3 has 15 amino acids. This chain's CDR3 is CASSRTGAPTETQYF. The CDR3 DNA follows: TGTGCCAGCAGTCGAACAGGGGCTCCGACGGAGACCCAGTACTTC.

The V and J genes are TRBV10-3 and TRBJ2-7, with TRBD2 identical over 14 bases. Trimming cost V 11 bases and J 5 bases; bases outside gene matches: 8. Germline CDR1 ENHRY, CDR2 SYGVKD. The CDR3 totals 14 residues. CDR3 sequence (DNA): TGTGCCCTATCCGGGACTAGCGGGAGAGACGAGCAGTACTTC. This encodes CALSGTSGRDEQYF.

The chain recombines TRBV6-2 or TRBV6-3 with TRBJ2-3; 9 bases agree with TRBD2. The CDR3 length is 18 residues. The germline V gene encodes CDR1 MNHEY and CDR2 SVGEGT. The trim removed 2 bases at V and 0 bases at J, leaving 9 bases unmatched. The DNA of the CDR3 is TGTGCCAGCAGTTACCTTTTTAGCGGGGGCCAGAGCACAGATACGCAGTATTTT. Amino acids: CASSYLFSGGQSTDTQYF.

This clone showed up just once. The V call is TRBV5-1, the J call TRBJ1-2; D perhaps matches TRBD1 (6 bases). Trimming shortened V by 5 bases and J by 4 bases, and 12 bases separated the two germline ends. CDR3 length equals 13 residues. The V gene's germline CDR1 is SGHRS and CDR2 YFSETQ. The CDR3 reads CASRTGQAYGYTF. As DNA, the CDR3 is TGCGCCAGCAGAACAGGGCAGGCCTATGGCTACACCTTC. Full variable domain (remainder filled in from reference TRBV5-1 and TRBJ1-2): KAGVTQTPRYLIKTRGQQVTLSCSPISGHRSVSWYQQTPGQGLQFLFEYFSETQRNKGNFPGRFSGRQFSNSRSEMNVSTLELGDSALYLCASRTGQAYGYTFGSGTRLTVV.

The V and J genes are TRBV19 and TRBJ2-7; D gene unclear. The V end was cut by 3 bases, the J end by 6 bases, with 15 bases between. This CDR3 is 14 amino acids long. CDR1 is LNHDA, CDR2 SQIVND, per germline (reference sequence). The CDR3 loop is CASSILSVPSEQYF. CDR3 in DNA: TGTGCCAGTAGTATTCTCTCAGTTCCTTCCGAGCAGTACTTC.

This clone appeared a single time. The chain recombines TRBV3-1 (or the pseudogene TRBV3-2) with TRBJ1-5; D ambiguous. Looked up from germline, CDR1 is LGHDT and CDR2 is YNNKEL (reference sequence). The V and J ends lost 3 bases and 0 bases respectively, with 21 bases between them. This CDR3 region has 19 residues. The CDR3 DNA reads as TGTGCCAGCAGCCACCACATTTATCCCGGGATATATAGCAATCAGCCCCAGCATTTT. This codes for CASSHHIYPGIYSNQPQHF.

The chain links TRBV5-1 to TRBJ1-6; a possible D gene is TRBD1 (6 bases). Trimming removed 2 bases from V and 8 bases from J, with 14 bases in between. The CDR3 spans 15 residues. Germline CDR1 SGHRS, CDR2 YFSETQ. The CDR3, as DNA: TGCGCCAGCAGCTTCGACAGGCCAGGGGATTCACCCCTCCACTTT. Amino acid sequence: CASSFDRPGDSPLHF.

The CDR3 region has the DNA TGTGCCAGCAGTGGACAGGGTTCTGGGTACGGCTACACCTTC. Its translation: CASSGQGSGYGYTF. J is TRBJ1-2 and V is TRBV6-6, with 8 nucleotides matching TRBD1. This CDR3 has 14 amino acids. V lost 5 bases to trimming and J lost 8 bases; unmatched junction nucleotides: 10. Looked up from germline, CDR1 is MNHNY and CDR2 is SVGAGI (reference sequence).

The rearrangement uses TRBV11-2 and TRBJ2-3, with D tentatively TRBD2 (5 bases). Trimming took off 5 bases at V and 3 bases at J, with 12 bases between the two ends. Germline V gene data show CDR1 as SGHAT and CDR2 as FQNNGV. The CDR3 runs 14 residues. The CDR3 bases are TGTGCCAGCAGCCGTCGCGGGTGGACAGATACGCAGTATTTT. As protein: CASSRRGWTDTQYF.

This CDR3 is CASSYSQGASQPQHF. The CDR3 DNA reads TGTGCCAGCAGTTACTCACAGGGGGCGAGTCAGCCCCAGCATTTT. J is TRBJ1-5 and V is TRBV6-2 or TRBV6-3; 9 bases agree with TRBD1. The germline V gene has CDR1 MNHEY and CDR2 SVGEGT. CDR3 length equals 15 residues. After removal of 0 bases from V and 6 bases from J, the junction contained 3 bases not matched to a gene.